The entry below describes one TCR beta chain. Germline-derived CDR1 and CDR2 are MNHEY and SVGEGT. This CDR3 is 13 amino acids long. V lost 7 bases and J lost 4, with 13 bases in between. Reverse transcription of about 0.45 to 1 ug RNA used random hexamers. Amplification of TCR beta CDR3 used immunoSEQ multiplex PCR across 54 Vbeta and 13 Jbeta. TCRdb reprocessed the immunoSEQ multiplex PCR reads via MiXCR and lists one record per CDR3 protein. Seen here are some 68,000 distinct CDR3 sequences, roughly 93% observed once, and the top ten hold roughly 0.15%. This entry belongs to a study of CD8 T cells in Susac syndrome.

This clonotype was obtained from a human donor with Susac syndrome. The specimen was CD4+ T cells from PBMCs. The chain employs TRBV6-2 or TRBV6-3 and TRBJ1-2, with a possible D match to TRBD1 (5 bases). The CDR3 DNA reads TGTGCCAGCATGGGACCGTTTTTCTATGGCTACACCTTC. Its protein product is CASMGPFFYGYTF.